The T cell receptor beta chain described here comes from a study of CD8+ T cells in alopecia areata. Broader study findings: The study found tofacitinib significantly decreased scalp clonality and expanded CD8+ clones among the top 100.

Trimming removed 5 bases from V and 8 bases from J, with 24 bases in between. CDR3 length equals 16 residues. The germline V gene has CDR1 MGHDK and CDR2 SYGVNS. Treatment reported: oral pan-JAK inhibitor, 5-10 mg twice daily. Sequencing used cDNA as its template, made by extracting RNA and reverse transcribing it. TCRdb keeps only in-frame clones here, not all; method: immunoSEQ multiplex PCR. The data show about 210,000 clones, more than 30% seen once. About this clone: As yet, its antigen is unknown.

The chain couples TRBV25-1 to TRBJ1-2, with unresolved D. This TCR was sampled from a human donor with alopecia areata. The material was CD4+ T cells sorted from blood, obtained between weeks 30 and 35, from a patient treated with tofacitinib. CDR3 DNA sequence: TGTGCCAGCAGTTCCCCCCGGGCCCTATCGGCCAGCGGCTACACCTTC. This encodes CASSSPRALSASGYTF.